These 15 T cell receptor beta chains came from one sample sequenced in a study of T cells after yellow fever vaccination. TCRdb itself ran the 5' RACE reads through MiXCR, one entry per CDR3 protein. This table has about 85,000 distinct CDR3 sequences, less than 15% appearing once. Material: CD8+ T cells not binding an NS4B(214-222) dextramer, sorted from PBMCs, obtained about 21 days after the first yellow fever vaccination. The receptors originated from a man between 18 and 29 years old who received the YFV17D yellow fever vaccine.

Only a few counts were recorded for this clonotype. This chain uses TRBV28 with TRBJ2-2, with 8 bases aligning to TRBD2. The V and J ends lost 6 bases and 6 bases, in that order; junction bases with no gene match: 6. CDR1 and CDR2 from the germline V gene are MDHEN and SYDVKM. This CDR3 has 14 residues. The CDR3 sequence: CASSGGGFAGELFF. In DNA, the CDR3 is TGTGCCAGCAGCGGCGGGGGGTTCGCCGGGGAGCTGTTTTTT.

V gene TRBV20-1 combines with J gene TRBJ2-3, with TRBD1 identical over 7 bases. Germline V lookup: CDR1 DFQATT, CDR2 SNEGSKA (reference sequence). The CDR3 has 15 amino acids. Trimming removed 0 bases from V and 6 bases from J; junction bases left unmatched: 9. The CDR3 DNA follows: TGCAGTGCTAGAGATCAAAGGGACAGTGGGGATACGCAGTATTTT. Translation: CSARDQRDSGDTQYF.

The CDR3 nucleotides are TGTGCCAGCAGCCCCACATCAAGCGGGGGGACTCGGAGGAGGGAGCAGTTCTTC. This translates into CASSPTSSGGTRRREQFF. The gene calls are TRBV11-1 and TRBJ2-1; 9 nucleotides align to TRBD2. The J segment lost 10 bases and the V segment lost 5 bases, leaving 21 bases of the junction unmatched. This CDR3 spans 18 amino acids. Germline V gene data show CDR1 as SGHAT and CDR2 as FQDESV (reference sequence).

This clonotype was counted between two and nine times. This rearrangement joins TRBV12-3 or TRBV12-4 to TRBJ1-3, with D perhaps TRBD1 (5 bases). The length of the CDR3 is 14 residues. V gave up 7 bases and J gave up 3 bases, with 13 bases separating them. The chain's CDR3 is CASTHWGYGNTIYF. For the CDR3, the DNA is TGTGCCAGCACCCATTGGGGGTATGGAAACACCATATATTTT.

This clonotype showed up just a few times. The chain links TRBV7-2 to TRBJ1-1, with D hard to call. Between the trimmed V and J ends, which lost 2 bases and 7 bases, there was a span of 2 bases. CDR3 length: 10 residues. Germline assignment: CDR1 SGHTA and CDR2 FQGNSA. The CDR3 DNA reads TGTGCCAGCAGCTTACGTGAAGCTTTCTTT. It yields the protein CASSLREAFF.

V and J are TRBV12-3 or TRBV12-4 and TRBJ2-1; 10 nucleotides align to TRBD1. This CDR3 is 17 amino acids long. V lost 3 bases, J lost 6 bases, and 11 bases stayed unmatched. The CDR3 protein is CASSFSLGQGFFNEQFF. CDR3 bases: TGTGCCAGCAGTTTCTCGTTGGGACAGGGGTTTTTCAATGAGCAGTTCTTC.

This clonotype was picked up a small number of times. The V gene is TRBV27, the J gene TRBJ2-5, with D possibly being TRBD2 (6 bases). V lost 6 bases and J 7 bases, leaving 9 bases between the germline ends. The CDR3 is made up of 11 amino acids. Germline CDR1 MNHEY, CDR2 SMNVEV (reference sequence). CDR3 protein: CASSSGGTQYF. The CDR3 DNA reads as TGTGCCAGCAGCTCCGGGGGGACCCAGTACTTC.

The genes are TRBV6-5 and TRBJ2-7; TRBD1 might be the D (5 bases). Deletions cut 2 bases from V and 6 bases from J, with 14 bases between. Germline CDR1 and CDR2: MNHEY and SVGAGI. CDR3 size: 14 residues. CDR3 sequence reads: CASSYGAQSIEQYV. The CDR3 DNA sequence: TGTGCCAGCAGTTACGGGGCGCAATCGATCGAGCAGTACGTC.

The chain combines TRBV7-9 with TRBJ2-7; TRBD1 matches at 8 bases. J gave up 0 bases and V 3 bases, and 7 bases lay outside the gene matches. CDR1 is SEHNR, CDR2 FQNEAQ, per germline (reference sequence). The CDR3 loop spans 16 amino acids. CDR3 region: CASSFGTGDVSYEQYF. CDR3 nucleotides: TGTGCCAGCAGCTTTGGGACAGGCGACGTCTCCTACGAGCAGTACTTC. Full variable domain (remainder filled in from reference TRBV7-9 and TRBJ2-7): DTGVSQNPRHKITKRGQNVTFRCDPISEHNRLYWYRQTLGQGPEFLTYFQNEAQLEKSRLLSDRFSAERPKGSFSTLEIQRTEQGDSAMYLCASSFGTGDVSYEQYFGPGTRLTVT.

This clonotype was picked up a small number of times. The chain uses TRBV18 and TRBJ1-1; D is perhaps TRBD1 (5 bases). Germline V gene lookup returns CDR1 KGHSH and CDR2 LQKENI. The ends were cut back, 8 bases at V and 1 base at J, with 14 bases in the middle. CDR3 length: 14 amino acids. The CDR3 DNA is TGTGCCAGCAAGGAGAGGGGTGGGAACACTGAAGCTTTCTTT. Amino acid sequence: CASKERGGNTEAFF.

This clonotype has a handful of counts. This rearrangement joins TRBV20-1 to TRBJ2-3; weak D call: TRBD2 (5 bases). The V end was cut by 7 bases, the J end by 6 bases, with 14 bases between. The germline V gene encodes CDR1 DFQATT and CDR2 SNEGSKA (reference sequence). This CDR3 region has 12 residues. For the CDR3, the DNA is TGCAGTGTCCCGGGGTCCGGGGATACGCAGTATTTT. It yields the protein CSVPGSGDTQYF.

The J gene is TRBJ1-1, the V gene TRBV5-4; D gene uncertain. Germline V gene lookup returns CDR1 SGHNT and CDR2 YYREEE (reference sequence). V was pared by 1 base and J by 4 bases, with 8 bases between. This CDR3 is built from 13 residues. The CDR3 nucleotides read TGTGCCAGCAGCTTGCAGGTAGCCACTGAAGCTTTCTTT. It is translated as CASSLQVATEAFF.

This clonotype was counted a few times. V usage is TRBV7-3 and J usage is TRBJ2-7, with 13 bases lining up with TRBD2. Germline V lookup: CDR1 SGHTA, CDR2 FQGTGA. J lost 2 bases, V lost 5 bases, and 3 bases had no gene match. CDR3 length equals 15 residues. The CDR3 region is CASSPGLAGAYEQYF. In DNA form, the CDR3 reads TGTGCCAGCAGCCCCGGACTAGCGGGGGCCTACGAGCAGTACTTC.

This rearrangement joins TRBV20-1 to TRBJ2-5; maybe TRBD1 (6 bases). The V and J ends lost 1 base and 7 bases respectively, with 16 bases between them. The CDR3 consists of 14 residues. Germline values: CDR1 DFQATT, CDR2 SNEGSKA (reference sequence). DNA for the CDR3: TGCAGTGCTAGAGTCCGGGACACCAGATGGACCCAGTACTTC. The encoded protein is CSARVRDTRWTQYF.

The V and J genes are TRBV29-1 and TRBJ1-2, with unresolved D. The V end lost 4 bases, the J end lost 4 bases, and 16 bases lay between the germline ends. This CDR3 is 14 amino acids long. The germline gives CDR1 SQVTM, CDR2 ANQGSEA. The CDR3 nucleotides read TGCAGCGTTGTAACGTCGGGCAGATCCTATGGCTACACCTTC. As protein: CSVVTSGRSYGYTF. The full variable domain, with the rest looked up from reference TRBV29-1 and TRBJ1-2, is SAVISQKPSRDICQRGTSLTIQCQVDSQVTMMFWYRQQPGQSLTLIATANQGSEATYESGFVIDKFPISRPNLTFSTLTVSNMSPEDSSIYLCSVVTSGRSYGYTFGSGTRLTVV.